This is a list of T cell receptor beta chains from one sample in a study of beta chain features in type 1 diabetes. The table came from immunoSEQ multiplex PCR; TCRdb's copy has only in-frame clones and leaves some out. The table includes a few hundred thousand clones, roughly 13% detected once. Sequencing was carried out using naive CD4+ T cells from blood. The receptors were gathered from a man in his thirties or forties in good health. The CDR3 runs from the conserved cysteine through the conserved F or W. Each record gives: V gene, D gene, J gene, clone size, CDR3 protein, CDR3 DNA. D genes are given only for firm matches. Where a row states a size, it is once, few, many or the class of an expanded clone; other rows omit it.

>TRBV2|-|TRBJ2-5|-
CASSEGTGQKQETQYF
TGTGCCAGCAGTGAAGGAACAGGGCAAAAACAAGAGACCCAGTACTTC
>TRBV9|TRBD2|TRBJ2-1|-
CASSVSGGTRVGEQFF
TGTGCCAGCAGCGTAAGCGGGGGGACAAGGGTGGGCGAGCAGTTCTTC
>TRBV13|TRBD2|TRBJ2-1|few
CASSLVLAVSSYNEQFF
TGTGCCAGCAGCTTAGTGCTAGCGGTAAGCTCCTACAATGAGCAGTTCTTC
>TRBV6-5|-|TRBJ2-1|-
CASSSVAYNEQFF
TGTGCCAGCAGTTCGGTCGCTTACAATGAGCAGTTCTTC
>TRBV5-1|-|TRBJ2-2|few
CASTMGSSPGELFF
TGCGCCAGCACAATGGGCTCGAGTCCCGGGGAGCTGTTTTTT
>TRBV5-1|-|TRBJ2-3|few
CASSSPAGKNTQYF
TGCGCCAGCAGCTCCCCGGCGGGGAAAAATACGCAGTATTTT
>TRBV29-1|-|TRBJ1-2|few
CSVGQNGYTF
TGCAGCGTTGGACAGAATGGCTACACCTTC
>TRBV25-1|-|TRBJ2-4|few
CASSDPGTAKNIQYF
TGTGCCAGCAGTGACCCCGGGACCGCCAAAAACATTCAGTACTTC
>TRBV6-5|TRBD2|TRBJ2-7|few
CASSRGGANYDEQYF
TGTGCCAGCAGCCGCGGGGGGGCCAACTACGACGAGCAGTACTTC
>TRBV10-3|TRBD1|TRBJ2-1|few
CAIRTGTGFIGEQFF
TGTGCCATCAGGACCGGGACAGGGTTTATCGGTGAGCAGTTCTTC
>TRBV29-1|-|TRBJ2-5|few
CSVGGRAKETQYF
TGCAGCGTGGGGGGACGGGCAAAGGAGACCCAGTACTTC